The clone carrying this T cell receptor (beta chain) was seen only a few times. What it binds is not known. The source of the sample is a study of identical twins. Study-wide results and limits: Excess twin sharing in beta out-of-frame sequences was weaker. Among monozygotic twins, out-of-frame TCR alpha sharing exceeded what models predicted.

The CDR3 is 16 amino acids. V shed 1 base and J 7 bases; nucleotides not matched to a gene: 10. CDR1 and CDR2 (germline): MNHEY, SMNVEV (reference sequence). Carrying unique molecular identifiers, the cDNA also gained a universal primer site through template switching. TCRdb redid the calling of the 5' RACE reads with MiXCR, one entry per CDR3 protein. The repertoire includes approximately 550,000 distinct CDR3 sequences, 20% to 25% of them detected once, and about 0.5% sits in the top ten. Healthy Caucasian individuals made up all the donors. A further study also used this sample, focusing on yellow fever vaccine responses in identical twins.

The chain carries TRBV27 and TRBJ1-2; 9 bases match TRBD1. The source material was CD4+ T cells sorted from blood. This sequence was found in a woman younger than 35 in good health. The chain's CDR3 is CASSLLPGTGYRGYTF. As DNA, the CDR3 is TGTGCCAGCAGTTTATTACCCGGGACAGGGTATCGTGGCTACACCTTC.